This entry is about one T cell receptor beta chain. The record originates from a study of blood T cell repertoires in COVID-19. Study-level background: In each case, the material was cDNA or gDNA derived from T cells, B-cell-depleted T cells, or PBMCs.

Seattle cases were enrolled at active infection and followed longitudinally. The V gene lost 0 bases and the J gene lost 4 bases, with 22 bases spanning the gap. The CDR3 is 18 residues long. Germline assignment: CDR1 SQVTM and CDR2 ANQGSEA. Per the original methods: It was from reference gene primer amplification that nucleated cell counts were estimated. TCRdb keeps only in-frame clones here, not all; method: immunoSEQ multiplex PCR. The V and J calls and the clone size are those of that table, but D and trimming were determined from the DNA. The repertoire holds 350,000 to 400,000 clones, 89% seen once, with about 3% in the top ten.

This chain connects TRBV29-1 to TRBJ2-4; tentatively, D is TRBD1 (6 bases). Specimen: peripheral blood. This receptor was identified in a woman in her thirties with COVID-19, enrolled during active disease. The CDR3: CSVEDLVNGGADKNIQYF. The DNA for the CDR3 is TGCAGCGTTGAAGATCTAGTTAATGGGGGCGCGGATAAAAACATTCAGTACTTC.